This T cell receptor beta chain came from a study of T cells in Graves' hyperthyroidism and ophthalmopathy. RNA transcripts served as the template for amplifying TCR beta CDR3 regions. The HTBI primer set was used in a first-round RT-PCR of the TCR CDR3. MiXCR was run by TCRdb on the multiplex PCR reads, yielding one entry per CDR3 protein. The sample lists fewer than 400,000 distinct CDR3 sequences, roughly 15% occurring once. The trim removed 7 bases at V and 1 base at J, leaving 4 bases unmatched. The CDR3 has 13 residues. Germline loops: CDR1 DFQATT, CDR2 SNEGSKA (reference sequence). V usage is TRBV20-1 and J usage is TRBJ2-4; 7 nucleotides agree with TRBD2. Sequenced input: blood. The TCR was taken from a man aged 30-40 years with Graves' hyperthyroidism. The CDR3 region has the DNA TGCAGTGTCCCCGGGAGGGCCAAAAACATTCAGTACTTC. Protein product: CSVPGRAKNIQYF.